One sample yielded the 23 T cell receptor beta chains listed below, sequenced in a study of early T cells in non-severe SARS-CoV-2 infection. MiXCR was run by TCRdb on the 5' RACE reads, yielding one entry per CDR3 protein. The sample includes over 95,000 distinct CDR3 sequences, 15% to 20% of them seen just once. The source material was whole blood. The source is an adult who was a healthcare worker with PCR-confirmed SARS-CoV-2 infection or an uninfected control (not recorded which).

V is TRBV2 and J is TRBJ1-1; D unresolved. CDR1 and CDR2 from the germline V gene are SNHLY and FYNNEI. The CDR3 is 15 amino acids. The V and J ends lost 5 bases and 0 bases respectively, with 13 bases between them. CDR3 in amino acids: CASSRRVSMNTEAFF. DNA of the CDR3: TGTGCCAGCAGTCGTAGAGTAAGCATGAACACTGAAGCTTTCTTT. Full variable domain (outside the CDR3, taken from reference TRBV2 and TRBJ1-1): EPEVTQTPSHQVTQMGQEVILRCVPISNHLYFYWYRQILGQKVEFLVSFYNNEISEKSEIFDDQFSVERPDGSNFTLKIRSTKLEDSAMYFCASSRRVSMNTEAFFGQGTRLTVV.

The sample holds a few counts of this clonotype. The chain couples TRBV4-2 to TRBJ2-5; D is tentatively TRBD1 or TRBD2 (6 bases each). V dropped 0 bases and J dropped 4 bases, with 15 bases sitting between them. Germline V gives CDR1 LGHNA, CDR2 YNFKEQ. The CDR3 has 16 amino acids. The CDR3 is CASSQDLEGGRETQYF. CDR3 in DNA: TGTGCCAGCAGCCAAGATTTGGAGGGGGGTAGAGAGACCCAGTACTTC.

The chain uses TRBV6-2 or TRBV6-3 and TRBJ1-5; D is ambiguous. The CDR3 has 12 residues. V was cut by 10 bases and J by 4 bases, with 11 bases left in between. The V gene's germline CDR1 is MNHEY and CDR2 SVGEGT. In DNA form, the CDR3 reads TGTGCCACCAACAGCCCTAATCAGCCCCAGCATTTT. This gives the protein CATNSPNQPQHF.

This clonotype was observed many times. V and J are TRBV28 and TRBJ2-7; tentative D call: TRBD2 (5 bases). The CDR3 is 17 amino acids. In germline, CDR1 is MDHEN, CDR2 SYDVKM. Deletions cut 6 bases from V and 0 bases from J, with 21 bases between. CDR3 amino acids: CASRNPPGEESSYEQYF. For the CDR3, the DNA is TGTGCCAGCAGGAACCCCCCCGGGGAAGAAAGCTCCTACGAGCAGTACTTC.

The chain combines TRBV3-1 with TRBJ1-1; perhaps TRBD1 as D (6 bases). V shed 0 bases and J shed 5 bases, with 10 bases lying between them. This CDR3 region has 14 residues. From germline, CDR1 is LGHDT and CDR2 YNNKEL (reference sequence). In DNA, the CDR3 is TGTGCCAGCAGCCAAGACACAGGGATGACTGAAGCTTTCTTT. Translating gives CASSQDTGMTEAFF.

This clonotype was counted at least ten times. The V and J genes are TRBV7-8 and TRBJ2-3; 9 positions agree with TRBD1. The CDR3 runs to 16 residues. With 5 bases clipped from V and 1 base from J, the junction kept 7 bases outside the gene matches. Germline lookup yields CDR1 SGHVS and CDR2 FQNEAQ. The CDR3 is CASSRHRGLGTDTQYF. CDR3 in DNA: TGTGCCAGCAGCCGACACAGGGGGCTCGGCACAGATACGCAGTATTTT.

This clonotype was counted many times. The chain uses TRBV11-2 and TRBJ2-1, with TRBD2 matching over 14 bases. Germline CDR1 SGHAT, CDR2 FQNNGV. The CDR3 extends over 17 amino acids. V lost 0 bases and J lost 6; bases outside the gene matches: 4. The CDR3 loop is CASSLEPGLAGGNEQFF. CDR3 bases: TGTGCCAGCAGCTTAGAGCCTGGACTAGCGGGAGGCAATGAGCAGTTCTTC.

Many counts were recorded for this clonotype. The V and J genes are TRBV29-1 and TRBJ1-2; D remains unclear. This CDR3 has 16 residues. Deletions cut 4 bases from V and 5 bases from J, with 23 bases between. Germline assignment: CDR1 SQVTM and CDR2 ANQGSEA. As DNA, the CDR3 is TGCAGCGTTGTTCCTGCTCGTAAGTTTAGGACGTATGGCTACACCTTC. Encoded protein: CSVVPARKFRTYGYTF.

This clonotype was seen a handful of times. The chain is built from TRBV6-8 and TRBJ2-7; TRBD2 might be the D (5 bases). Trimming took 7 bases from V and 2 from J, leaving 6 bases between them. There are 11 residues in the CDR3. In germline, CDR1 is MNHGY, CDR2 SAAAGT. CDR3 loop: CASMRAYEQYF. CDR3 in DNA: TGTGCCAGCATGAGGGCCTACGAGCAGTACTTC.

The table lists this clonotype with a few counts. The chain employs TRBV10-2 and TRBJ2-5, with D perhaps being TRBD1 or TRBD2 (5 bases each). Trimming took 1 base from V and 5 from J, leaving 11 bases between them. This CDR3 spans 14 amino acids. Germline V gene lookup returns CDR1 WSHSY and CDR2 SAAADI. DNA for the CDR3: TGCGCCAGCAGTGAGTACGGGACCGACGAGACCCAGTACTTC. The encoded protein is CASSEYGTDETQYF.

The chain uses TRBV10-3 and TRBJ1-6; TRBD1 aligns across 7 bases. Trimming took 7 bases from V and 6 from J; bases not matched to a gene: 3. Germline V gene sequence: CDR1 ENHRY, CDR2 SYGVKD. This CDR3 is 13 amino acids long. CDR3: CAITGGSNSPLHF. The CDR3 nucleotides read TGTGCCATCACAGGGGGAAGTAATTCACCCCTCCACTTT.

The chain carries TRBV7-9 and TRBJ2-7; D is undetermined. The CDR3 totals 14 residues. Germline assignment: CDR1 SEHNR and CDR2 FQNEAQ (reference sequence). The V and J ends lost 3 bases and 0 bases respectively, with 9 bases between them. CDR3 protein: CASSFMVSSYEQYF. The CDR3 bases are TGTGCCAGCAGCTTTATGGTTAGCTCCTACGAGCAGTACTTC.

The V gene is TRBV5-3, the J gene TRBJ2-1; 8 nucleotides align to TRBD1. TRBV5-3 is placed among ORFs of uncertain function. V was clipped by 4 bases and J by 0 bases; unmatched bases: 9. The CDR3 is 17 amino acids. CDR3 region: CARSGQGAPSSYNEQFF. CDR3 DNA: TGTGCCAGAAGCGGCCAGGGGGCTCCGAGCTCCTACAATGAGCAGTTCTTC.

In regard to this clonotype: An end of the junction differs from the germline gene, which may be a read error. Written as DNA, the CDR3 is TGTGCTAGCAGCTTCGGTTCAGGGGCCTCCTACGAGCAGTACTTC. Translating gives CASSFGSGASYEQYF. This chain links TRBV7-7 with TRBJ2-7; tentatively, D is TRBD1 (6 bases). This CDR3 has 15 amino acids. Germline CDR1 reads SSHAT; CDR2 reads FNYEAQ (reference sequence).

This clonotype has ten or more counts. CDR3: CASSPRTGEMTGELFF. DNA of the CDR3: TGTGCCAGCAGCCCCCGGACAGGGGAAATGACCGGGGAGCTGTTTTTT. The V gene is TRBV7-6, the J gene TRBJ2-2; 9 bases map to TRBD1. The CDR3 runs 16 residues. V was clipped by 5 bases and J by 5 bases; unmatched bases: 9. The V gene's germline CDR1 is SGHVS and CDR2 FNYEAQ.

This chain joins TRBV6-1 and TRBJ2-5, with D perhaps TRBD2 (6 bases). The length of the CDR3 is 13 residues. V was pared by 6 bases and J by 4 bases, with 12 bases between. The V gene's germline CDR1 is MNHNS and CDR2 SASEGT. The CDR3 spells CASSRSGRETQYF. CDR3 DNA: TGTGCCAGCAGCCGATCCGGGAGAGAGACCCAGTACTTC.

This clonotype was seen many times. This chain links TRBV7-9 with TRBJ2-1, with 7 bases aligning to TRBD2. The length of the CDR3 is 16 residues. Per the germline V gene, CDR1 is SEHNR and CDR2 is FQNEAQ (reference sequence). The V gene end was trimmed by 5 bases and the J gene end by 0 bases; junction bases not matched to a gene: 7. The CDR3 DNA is TGTGCCAGCAGCACTTCAGGCGGGAGCTCCTACAATGAGCAGTTCTTC. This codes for CASSTSGGSSYNEQFF. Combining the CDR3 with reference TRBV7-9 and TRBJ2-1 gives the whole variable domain DTGVSQNPRHKITKRGQNVTFRCDPISEHNRLYWYRQTLGQGPEFLTYFQNEAQLEKSRLLSDRFSAERPKGSFSTLEIQRTEQGDSAMYLCASSTSGGSSYNEQFFGPGTRLTVL.

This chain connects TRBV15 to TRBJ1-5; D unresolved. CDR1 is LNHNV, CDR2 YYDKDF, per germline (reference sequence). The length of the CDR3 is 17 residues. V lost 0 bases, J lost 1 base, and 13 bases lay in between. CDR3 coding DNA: TGTGCCACCAGCAGAGATCCGTACACCCCCAGCAATCAGCCCCAGCATTTT. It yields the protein CATSRDPYTPSNQPQHF.

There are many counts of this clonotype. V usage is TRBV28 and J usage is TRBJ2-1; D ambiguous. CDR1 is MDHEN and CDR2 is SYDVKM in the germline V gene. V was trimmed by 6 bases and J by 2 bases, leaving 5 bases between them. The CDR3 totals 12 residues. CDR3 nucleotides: TGTGCCAGCAGCTTGACCTACAATGAGCAGTTCTTC. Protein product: CASSLTYNEQFF.

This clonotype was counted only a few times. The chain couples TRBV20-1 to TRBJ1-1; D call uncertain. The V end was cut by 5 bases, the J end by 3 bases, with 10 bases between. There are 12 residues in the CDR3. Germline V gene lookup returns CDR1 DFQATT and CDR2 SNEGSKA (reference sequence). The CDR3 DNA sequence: TGCAGTGCTCTCCCGTGGGACACTGAAGCTTTCTTT. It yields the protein CSALPWDTEAFF.

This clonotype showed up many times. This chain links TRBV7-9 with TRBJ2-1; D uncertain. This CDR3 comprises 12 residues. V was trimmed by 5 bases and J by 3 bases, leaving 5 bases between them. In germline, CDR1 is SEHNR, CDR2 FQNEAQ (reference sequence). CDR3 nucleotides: TGTGCCAGCAGCCGAGACTACAATGAGCAGTTCTTC. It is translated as CASSRDYNEQFF.

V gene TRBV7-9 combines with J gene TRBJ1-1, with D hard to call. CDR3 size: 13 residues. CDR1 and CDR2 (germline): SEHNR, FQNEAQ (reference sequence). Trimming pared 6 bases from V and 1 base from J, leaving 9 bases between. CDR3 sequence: CASRMGTNTEAFF. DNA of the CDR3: TGTGCCAGCAGAATGGGCACGAACACTGAAGCTTTCTTT.

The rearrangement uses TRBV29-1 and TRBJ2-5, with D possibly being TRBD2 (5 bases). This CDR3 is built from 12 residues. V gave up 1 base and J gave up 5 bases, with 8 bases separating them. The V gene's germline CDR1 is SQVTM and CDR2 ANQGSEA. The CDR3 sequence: CSVEAPGETQYF. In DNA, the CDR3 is TGCAGCGTTGAAGCCCCGGGGGAGACCCAGTACTTC.